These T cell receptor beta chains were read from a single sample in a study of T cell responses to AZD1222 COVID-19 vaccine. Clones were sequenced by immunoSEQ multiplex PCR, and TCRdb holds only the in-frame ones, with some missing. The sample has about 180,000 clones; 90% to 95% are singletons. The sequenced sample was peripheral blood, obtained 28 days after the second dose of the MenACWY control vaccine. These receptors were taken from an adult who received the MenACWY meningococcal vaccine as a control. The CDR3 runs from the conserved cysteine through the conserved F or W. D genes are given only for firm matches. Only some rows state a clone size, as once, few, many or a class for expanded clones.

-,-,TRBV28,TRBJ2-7,TGTGCCAGCAGTTTATACGGGGGTAGCTCCTACGAGCAGTACTTC,CASSLYGGSSYEQYF
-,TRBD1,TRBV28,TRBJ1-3,TGTGCCAGCTGGGGACAGCTAACCAATTCTGGAAACACCATATATTTT,CASWGQLTNSGNTIYF
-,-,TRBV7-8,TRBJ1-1,TGTGCCAGCAGCCCGGGGCCGGCTGAAGCTTTCTTT,CASSPGPAEAFF
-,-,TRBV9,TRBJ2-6,TGTGCCAGCAGCCCCGAGGGTTTAGGGGCCAACGTCCTGACTTTC,CASSPEGLGANVLTF
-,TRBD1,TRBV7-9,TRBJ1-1,TGTGCCAGCAGCTTAACAGGGGGGCACACTGAAGCTTTCTTT,CASSLTGGHTEAFF
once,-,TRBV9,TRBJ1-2,TGTGCCAGCAGCGTAGGGACATCCCAAAGGGGCTACACCTTC,CASSVGTSQRGYTF
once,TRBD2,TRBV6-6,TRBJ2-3,TGTGCCAGTCGATCTAGCGGGGGGGAAGATACGCAGTATTTT,CASRSSGGEDTQYF
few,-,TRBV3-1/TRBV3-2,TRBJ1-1,TGTGCCAGCAGCCAAGCGAAACAGGGTGCTGAAGCTTTCTTT,CASSQAKQGAEAFF
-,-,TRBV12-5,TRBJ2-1,TGTGCTAGTGAGGGGGTTAATTCCTACAATGAGCAGTTCTTC,CASEGVNSYNEQFF
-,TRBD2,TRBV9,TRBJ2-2,TGTGCCAGCAGCGTAGGGCCTAGCGGGGGGGTCACCGGGGAGCTGTTTTTT,CASSVGPSGGVTGELFF
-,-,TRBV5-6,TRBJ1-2,TGTGCCAGCAGCCCGGACACCCTCCCTATTAACTATGGCTACACCTTC,CASSPDTLPINYGYTF
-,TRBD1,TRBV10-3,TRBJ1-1,TGTGCCATCAGTGACCCGACAAGGGGGCAGGCCAACACTGAAGCTTTCTTT,CAISDPTRGQANTEAFF
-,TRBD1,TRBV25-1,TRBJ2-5,TGTGCCAGCAGTCCCCGGACAGGGTCGCAAGAGACCCAGTACTTC,CASSPRTGSQETQYF
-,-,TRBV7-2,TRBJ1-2,TGTGCCAGCAGCGCGAGACAGAGCAATGGCTACACCTTC,CASSARQSNGYTF
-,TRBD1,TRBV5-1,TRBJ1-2,TGCGCCAGCAGCTTGGAGGGACAGGGGGCGGATGGCTACACCTTC,CASSLEGQGADGYTF
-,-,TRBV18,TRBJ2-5,TGTGCCAGCTCACCACCCACTAAGGAAGAGACCCAGTACTTC,CASSPPTKEETQYF
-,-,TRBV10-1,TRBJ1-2,TGCGCCAGCAGCAGGGATAACTATGGCTACACCTTC,CASSRDNYGYTF
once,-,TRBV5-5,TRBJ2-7,TGTGCCAGCAGCCACAGGGTTACTTCGGGGGAGCAGTACTTC,CASSHRVTSGEQYF
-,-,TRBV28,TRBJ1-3,TGTGCCAGCAGTTTAACCCAAACCGGAGGTGGAAACACCATATATTTT,CASSLTQTGGGNTIYF
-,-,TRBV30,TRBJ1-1,TGTGCCTGGGATTACGCGCGCACTGAAGCTTTCTTT,CAWDYARTEAFF
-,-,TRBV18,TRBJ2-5,TGTGCCAGCTCAACAGGACAGTTCCAAGAGACCCAGTACTTC,CASSTGQFQETQYF
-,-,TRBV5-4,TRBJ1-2,TGTGCCAGCAGCTTGGCCTTGGTGGACTATGGCTACACCTTC,CASSLALVDYGYTF
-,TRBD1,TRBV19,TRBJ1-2,TGTGCCAGTAGCGAATACAGGGGCGGCTATGGCTACACCTTC,CASSEYRGGYGYTF
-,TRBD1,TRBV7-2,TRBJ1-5,TGTGCCAGCAGGGGACAGAATAATCAGCCCCAGCATTTT,CASRGQNNQPQHF
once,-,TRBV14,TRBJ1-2,TGTGCCAGCAGCGTGGGCAGGGCAGCTAACTATGGCTACACCTTC,CASSVGRAANYGYTF
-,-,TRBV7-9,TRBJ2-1,TGTGCCAGCAGCTCATTAGCCTCGGGGGCTGGTGAGCAGTTCTTC,CASSSLASGAGEQFF
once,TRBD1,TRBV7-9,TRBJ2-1,TGTGCCAGCAGCTCGACCGGGACAGGGGGCGATGAGCAGTTCTTC,CASSSTGTGGDEQFF
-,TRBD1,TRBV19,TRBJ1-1,TGTGCCAGTAGTATAAGACAGGGGGCGAACACTGAAGCTTTCTTT,CASSIRQGANTEAFF
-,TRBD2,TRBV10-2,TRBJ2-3,TGCGCCAGCATTCTAGCGGGCACAGATACGCAGTATTTT,CASILAGTDTQYF
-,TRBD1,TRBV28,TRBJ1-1,TGTGCCAGCAGTCGGACAGGGCCGGGGACTGAAGCTTTCTTT,CASSRTGPGTEAFF
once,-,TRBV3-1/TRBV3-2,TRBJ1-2,TGTGCCAGCAGCCCTACAGGGACCTATGGCTACACCTTC,CASSPTGTYGYTF
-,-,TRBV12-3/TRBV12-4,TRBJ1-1,TGTGCCAGCAGTTTTAGTCAGAACACTGAAGCTTTCTTT,CASSFSQNTEAFF
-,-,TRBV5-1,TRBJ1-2,TGCGCCAGCAGCCAGGACCTAGCTAACTATGGCTACACCTTC,CASSQDLANYGYTF
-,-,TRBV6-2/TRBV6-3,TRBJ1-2,TGTGCCAGCAGTTATAACGGGAACTATGGCTACACCTTC,CASSYNGNYGYTF
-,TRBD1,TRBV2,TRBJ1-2,TGTGCCAGCAGCCCGGGACAGAACTATGGCTACACCTTC,CASSPGQNYGYTF
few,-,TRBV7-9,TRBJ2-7,TGTGCCAGCAGCTTAATTACTGTGGACGAGCAGTACTTC,CASSLITVDEQYF
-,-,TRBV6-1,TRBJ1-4,TGTGCCAGCAGTGAAGTTGGGAGGAGTGGGGAAAAACTGTTTTTT,CASSEVGRSGEKLFF